This record concerns one T cell receptor (beta chain) sequence. This sample was included in a study of blood T cells in healthy people across ages. Alongside a J-beta primer mix, a sample-barcoded 5' primer served in a second PCR lasting about 6 to 11 cycles. TCRdb passed the 5' RACE reads through MiXCR, listing each CDR3 protein once. There are under 750,000 distinct CDR3 sequences in the sample; less than 60% occur only once, and roughly 25% lies in the top ten. Germline CDR1 is DFQATT and CDR2 is SNEGSKA (reference sequence). There are 17 residues in the CDR3. V lost 6 bases, J lost 0 bases, and 22 bases lay in between.

The specimen was blood. The chain joins TRBV20-1 to TRBJ2-3; D is possibly TRBD1 or TRBD2 (6 bases each). This receptor was identified in a man older than 75 in good health. CDR3 region: CSARRGRGLGSTDTQYF. The CDR3 DNA reads as TGCAGTGCCCGGAGGGGGAGAGGATTAGGCAGCACAGATACGCAGTATTTT.